What follows describes a single TCR beta chain. The antigen remains undetermined. The primer mix had 60 Vbeta and 13 Jbeta primers. Profiling relied on immunoSEQ multiplex PCR, and the TCRdb table lists in-frame clones only, not all of them. Here the sample spans under 130,000 clones, approximately 73% being singletons. V gave up 4 bases and J gave up 9 bases; unmatched junction bases: 4. The CDR3 covers 13 residues. The germline V gene has CDR1 SGDLS and CDR2 YYNGEE. These data are taken from a study of cytomegalovirus exposure and HLA in healthy donors. In the study overall: Of about 390 genotyped donors, roughly 80% grouped in the Caucasian-associated ancestry cluster.

Findings and caveats of the study: A later analysis linked around 15,000 TCR beta sequences to HLA alleles at 0.05 false discovery rate.

The sample was PBMCs. The sequence was obtained from a woman between 18 and 30 years old in good health and CMV-seropositive. The genes are TRBV9 and TRBJ1-5; 10 bases agree with TRBD1. Written as DNA, the CDR3 is TGTGCCAGCAGCAGCCGGGACAGGGGGCCCCAGCATTTT. It codes for CASSSRDRGPQHF.